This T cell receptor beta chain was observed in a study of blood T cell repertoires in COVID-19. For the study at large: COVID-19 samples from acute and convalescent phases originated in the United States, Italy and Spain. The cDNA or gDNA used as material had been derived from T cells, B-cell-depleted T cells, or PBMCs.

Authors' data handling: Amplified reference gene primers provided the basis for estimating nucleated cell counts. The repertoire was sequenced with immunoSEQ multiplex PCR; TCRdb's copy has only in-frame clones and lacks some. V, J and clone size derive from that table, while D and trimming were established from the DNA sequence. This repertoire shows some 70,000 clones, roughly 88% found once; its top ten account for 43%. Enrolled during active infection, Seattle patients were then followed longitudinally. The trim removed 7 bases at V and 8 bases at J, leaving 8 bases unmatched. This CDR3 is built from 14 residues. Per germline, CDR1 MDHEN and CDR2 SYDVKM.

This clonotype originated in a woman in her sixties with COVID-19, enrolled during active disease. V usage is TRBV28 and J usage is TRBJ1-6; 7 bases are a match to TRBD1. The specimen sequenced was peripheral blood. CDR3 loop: CASIVGQGDSPLHF. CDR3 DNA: TGTGCCAGCATAGTTGGCCAGGGGGATTCACCCCTCCACTTT.